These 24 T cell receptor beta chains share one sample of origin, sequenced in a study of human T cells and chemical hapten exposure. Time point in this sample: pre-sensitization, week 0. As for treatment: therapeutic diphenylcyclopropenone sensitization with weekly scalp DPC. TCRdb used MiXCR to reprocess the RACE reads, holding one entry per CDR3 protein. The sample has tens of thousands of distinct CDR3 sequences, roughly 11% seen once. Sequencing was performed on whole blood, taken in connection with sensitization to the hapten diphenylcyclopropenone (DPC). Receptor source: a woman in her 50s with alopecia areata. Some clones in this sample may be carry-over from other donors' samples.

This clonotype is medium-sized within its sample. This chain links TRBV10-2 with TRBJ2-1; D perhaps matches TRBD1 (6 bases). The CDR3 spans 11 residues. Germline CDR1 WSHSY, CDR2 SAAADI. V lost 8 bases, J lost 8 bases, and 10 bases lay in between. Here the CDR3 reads CASWGQYEQFF. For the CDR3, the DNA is TGCGCCAGCTGGGGACAATATGAGCAGTTCTTC.

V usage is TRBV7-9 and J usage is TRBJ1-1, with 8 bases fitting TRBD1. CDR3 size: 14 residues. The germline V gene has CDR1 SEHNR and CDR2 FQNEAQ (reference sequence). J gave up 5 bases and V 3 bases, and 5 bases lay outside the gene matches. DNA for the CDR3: TGTGCCAGCAGCTTGGACAGGGAAGGGACTGAAGCTTTCTTT. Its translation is CASSLDREGTEAFF.

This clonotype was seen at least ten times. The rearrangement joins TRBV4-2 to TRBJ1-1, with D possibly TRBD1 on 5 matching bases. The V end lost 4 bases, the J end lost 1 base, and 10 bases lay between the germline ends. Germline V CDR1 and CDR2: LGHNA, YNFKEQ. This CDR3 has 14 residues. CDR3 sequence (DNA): TGTGCCAGCAGCCTCCTAGGGACGAACACTGAAGCTTTCTTT. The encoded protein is CASSLLGTNTEAFF.

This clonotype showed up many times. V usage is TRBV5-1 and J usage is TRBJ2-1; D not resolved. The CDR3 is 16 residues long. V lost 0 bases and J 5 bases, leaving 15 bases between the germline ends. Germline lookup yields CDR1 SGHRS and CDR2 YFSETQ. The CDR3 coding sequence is TGCGCCAGCAGCTTGGGGGATCTAGAATTCGACAATGAGCAGTTCTTC. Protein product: CASSLGDLEFDNEQFF.

The CDR3 DNA follows: TGTGCCAGCAGTTTAGGGTGGAGGACGGAGATCCCACTTGATTACGAGCAGTACTTC. It specifies CASSLGWRTEIPLDYEQYF. The chain has TRBV28 and TRBJ2-7; a weak D match, TRBD2 (5 bases). This CDR3 region has 19 residues. The germline V gene has CDR1 MDHEN and CDR2 SYDVKM. The germline V and J ends were trimmed by 2 bases and 4 bases, with 27 bases remaining between them.

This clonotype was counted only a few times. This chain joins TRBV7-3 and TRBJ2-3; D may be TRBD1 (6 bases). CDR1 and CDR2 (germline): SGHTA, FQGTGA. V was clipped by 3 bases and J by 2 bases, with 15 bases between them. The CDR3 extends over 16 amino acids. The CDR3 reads CASSFRSDSPTDTQYF. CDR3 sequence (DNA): TGTGCCAGCAGCTTCCGATCGGACAGCCCCACAGATACGCAGTATTTT.

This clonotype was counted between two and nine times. CDR3 nucleotide sequence: TGTGCCAGCAGTGTAGGGGGGGAGACCCAGTACTTC. It translates to CASSVGGETQYF. V usage is TRBV2 and J usage is TRBJ2-5; TRBD1 or TRBD2 may be the D gene (6 bases each). V gave up 4 bases and J gave up 5 bases, with 8 bases separating them. Germline V gives CDR1 SNHLY, CDR2 FYNNEI. This CDR3 spans 12 amino acids.

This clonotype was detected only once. For the CDR3, the DNA is TGCGCCAGCAGCAACAGCCCCAATCATGCCCAGCATTTT. Protein sequence: CASSNSPNHAQHF. The chain uses TRBV10-2 and TRBJ1-5, with D uncertain. The germline CDR1 and CDR2 sequences are WSHSY and SAAADI. V gave up 6 bases and J gave up 11 bases, with 17 bases separating them. The CDR3 has 13 amino acids.

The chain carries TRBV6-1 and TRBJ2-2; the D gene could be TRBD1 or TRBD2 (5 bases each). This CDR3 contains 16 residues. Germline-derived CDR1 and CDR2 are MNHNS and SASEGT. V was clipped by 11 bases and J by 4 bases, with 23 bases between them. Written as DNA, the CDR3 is TGTGCCGGAACGACCGGGACGGGACGCCTCACCGGGGAGCTGTTTTTT. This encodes CAGTTGTGRLTGELFF.

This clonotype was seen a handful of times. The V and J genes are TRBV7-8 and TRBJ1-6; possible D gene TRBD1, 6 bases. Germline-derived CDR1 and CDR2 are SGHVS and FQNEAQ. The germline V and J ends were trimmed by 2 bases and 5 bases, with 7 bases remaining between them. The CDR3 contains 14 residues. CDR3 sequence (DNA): TGTGCCAGCAGCTTATACAGGGATAATTCACCCCTCCACTTT. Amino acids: CASSLYRDNSPLHF.

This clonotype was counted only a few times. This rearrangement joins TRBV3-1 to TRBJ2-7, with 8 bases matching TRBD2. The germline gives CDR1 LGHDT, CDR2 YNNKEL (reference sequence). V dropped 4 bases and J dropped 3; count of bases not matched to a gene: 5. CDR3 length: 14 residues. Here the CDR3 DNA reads TGTGCCAGCAGCCCCCGTAGCGGGATCTACGAGCAGTACTTC. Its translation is CASSPRSGIYEQYF.

The CDR3 protein is CSVLQGEVGYTF. The DNA of the CDR3 is TGCAGCGTCTTACAGGGGGAGGTTGGCTACACCTTC. The rearrangement joins TRBV29-1 to TRBJ1-2; 8 bases are shared with TRBD1. The germline V gene encodes CDR1 SQVTM and CDR2 ANQGSEA. Losses at the gene ends were 6 bases for V and 7 bases for J; bases not matched to a gene: 7. The CDR3 is 12 residues long.

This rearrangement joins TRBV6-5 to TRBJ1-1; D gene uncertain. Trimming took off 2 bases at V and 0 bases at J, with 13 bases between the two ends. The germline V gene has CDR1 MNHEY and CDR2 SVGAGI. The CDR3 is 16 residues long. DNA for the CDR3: TGTGCCAGCAGTTACGATAGCAGCACTATGAACACTGAAGCTTTCTTT. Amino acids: CASSYDSSTMNTEAFF.

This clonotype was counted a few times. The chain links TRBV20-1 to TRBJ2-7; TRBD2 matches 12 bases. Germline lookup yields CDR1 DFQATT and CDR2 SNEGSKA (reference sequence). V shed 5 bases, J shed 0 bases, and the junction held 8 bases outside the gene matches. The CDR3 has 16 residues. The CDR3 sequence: CSAALAGGHSSYEQYF. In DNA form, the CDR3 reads TGCAGTGCTGCCCTAGCGGGAGGGCACAGCTCCTACGAGCAGTACTTC.

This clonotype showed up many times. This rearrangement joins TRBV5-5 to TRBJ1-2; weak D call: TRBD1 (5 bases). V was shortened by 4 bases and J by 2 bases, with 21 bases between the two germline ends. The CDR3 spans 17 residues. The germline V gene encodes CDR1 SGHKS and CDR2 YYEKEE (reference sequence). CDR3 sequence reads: CASSNPRRGVANYGYTF. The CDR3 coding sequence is TGTGCCAGCAGCAACCCACGGAGAGGGGTGGCGAACTATGGCTACACCTTC.

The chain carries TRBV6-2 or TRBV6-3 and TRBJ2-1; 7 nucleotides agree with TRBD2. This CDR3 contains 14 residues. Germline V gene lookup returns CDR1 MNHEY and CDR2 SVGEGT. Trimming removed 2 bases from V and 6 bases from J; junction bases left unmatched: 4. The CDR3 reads CASSYRGTINEQFF. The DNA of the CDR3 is TGTGCCAGCAGTTACCGAGGGACTATCAATGAGCAGTTCTTC.

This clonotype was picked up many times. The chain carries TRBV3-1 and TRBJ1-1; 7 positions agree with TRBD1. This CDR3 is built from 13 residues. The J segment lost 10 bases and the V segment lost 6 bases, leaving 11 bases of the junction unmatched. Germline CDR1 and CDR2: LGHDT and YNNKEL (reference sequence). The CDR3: CASRREGAPGAFF. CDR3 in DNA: TGTGCCAGCAGACGAGAGGGGGCCCCTGGAGCTTTCTTT.

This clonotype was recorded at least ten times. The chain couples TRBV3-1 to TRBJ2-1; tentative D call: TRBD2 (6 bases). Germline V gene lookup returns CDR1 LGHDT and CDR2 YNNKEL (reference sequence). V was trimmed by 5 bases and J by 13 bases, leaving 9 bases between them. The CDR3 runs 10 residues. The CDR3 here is CASSGRRQFF. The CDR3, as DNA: TGTGCCAGCAGCGGGAGGAGACAGTTCTTC.

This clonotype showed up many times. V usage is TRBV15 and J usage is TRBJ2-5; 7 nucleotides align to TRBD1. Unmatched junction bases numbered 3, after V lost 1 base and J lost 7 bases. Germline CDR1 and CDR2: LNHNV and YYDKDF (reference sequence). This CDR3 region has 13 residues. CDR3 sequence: CATSRAQGRTQYF. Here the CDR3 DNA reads TGTGCCACCAGCAGAGCACAGGGGAGGACCCAGTACTTC. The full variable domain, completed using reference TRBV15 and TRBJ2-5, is DAMVIQNPRYQVTQFGKPVTLSCSQTLNHNVMYWYQQKSSQAPKLLFHYYDKDFNNEADTPDNFQSRRPNTSFCFLDIRSPGLGDTAMYLCATSRAQGRTQYFGPGTRLLVL.

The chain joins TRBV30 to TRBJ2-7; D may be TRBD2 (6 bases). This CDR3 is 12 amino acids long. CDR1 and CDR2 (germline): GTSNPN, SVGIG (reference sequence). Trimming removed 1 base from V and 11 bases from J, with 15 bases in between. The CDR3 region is CAWSAGLGRKYF. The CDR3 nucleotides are TGTGCCTGGAGTGCGGGACTGGGCAGGAAGTACTTC.

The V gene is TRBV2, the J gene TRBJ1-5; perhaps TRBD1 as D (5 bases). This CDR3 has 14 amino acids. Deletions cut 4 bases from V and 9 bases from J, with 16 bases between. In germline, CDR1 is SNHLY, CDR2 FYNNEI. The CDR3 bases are TGTGCCAGCAGTGCGACAGCTAAGGGTCTGCCCCAGCATTTT. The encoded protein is CASSATAKGLPQHF. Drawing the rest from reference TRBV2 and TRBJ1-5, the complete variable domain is EPEVTQTPSHQVTQMGQEVILRCVPISNHLYFYWYRQILGQKVEFLVSFYNNEISEKSEIFDDQFSVERPDGSNFTLKIRSTKLEDSAMYFCASSATAKGLPQHFGDGTRLSIL.

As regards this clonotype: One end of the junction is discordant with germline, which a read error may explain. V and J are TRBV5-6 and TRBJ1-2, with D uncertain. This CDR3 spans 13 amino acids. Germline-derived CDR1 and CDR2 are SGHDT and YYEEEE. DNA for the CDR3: TGTGCCAGCAGCCCCGGTAGGTCTCGGACCCCCTCCTTC. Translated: CASSPGRSRTPSF.

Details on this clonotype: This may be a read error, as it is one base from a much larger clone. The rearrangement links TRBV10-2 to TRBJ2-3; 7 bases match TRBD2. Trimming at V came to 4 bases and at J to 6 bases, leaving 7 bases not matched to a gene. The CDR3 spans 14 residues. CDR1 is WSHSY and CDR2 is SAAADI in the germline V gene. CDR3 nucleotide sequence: TGCGCCAGCAGTGTCGCCGGGACTACGGATACGCAGTATTTT. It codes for CASSVAGTTDTQYF.

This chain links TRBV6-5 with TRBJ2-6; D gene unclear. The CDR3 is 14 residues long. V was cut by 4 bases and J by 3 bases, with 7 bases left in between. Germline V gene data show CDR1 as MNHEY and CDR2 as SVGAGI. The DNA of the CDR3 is TGTGCCAGCAGTTTAGGTTTTGGGGCCAACGTCCTGACTTTC. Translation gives CASSLGFGANVLTF.